This T cell receptor beta chain was captured in a study of beta chain features in type 1 diabetes. Points from the study as a whole: In all four CD4+ subsets, TCRB CDR3 length was significantly, moderately reduced in type 1 diabetes. For TCRB rearrangement, an influence of HLA type remained unresolved here.

The whole isolated RNA underwent reverse transcription, so sequencing captured expressed TCRB transcripts. The table came from immunoSEQ multiplex PCR; TCRdb's copy has only in-frame clones and leaves some out. The sample yields roughly 300,000 clones, approximately 14% seen once. Every donor provided one heparinised blood draw, which averaged about 110 mL. Worth noting for this clone: Its antigen is not known.

The CDR3 spans 14 residues. CDR1 and CDR2 (germline): SGHRS, YFSETQ. Trimming pared 3 bases from V and 1 base from J, leaving 11 bases between. This TCR derives from a man aged 25-45 years with type 1 diabetes. The specimen sequenced was naive CD4+ T cells from blood. The chain employs TRBV5-1 and TRBJ2-7; D is perhaps TRBD2 (6 bases). The CDR3 is CASSSSTRSYEQYF. The CDR3 bases are TGCGCCAGCAGCTCGTCGACTAGGTCCTACGAGCAGTACTTC.